This T cell receptor (beta chain) is drawn from a study of CD8+CD57+ T cells in acquired aplastic anemia. Study-wide findings and caveats: The CD8+ Simpson's diversity of patients and controls was not significantly different.

TCR beta VDJ combinations and CDR3 sequences were profiled from genomic DNA. TCRdb reanalysed the reads using MiXCR and keeps one entry per CDR3 protein. The sample holds around 140,000 distinct CDR3 sequences, about 40% seen once. Germline CDR1 reads WSHSY; CDR2 reads SAAADI. This CDR3 comprises 13 residues. Trimming stripped 2 bases from V and 7 bases from J, with 11 bases between. For this clonotype: The antigen remains undetermined.

The origin of this receptor is a human donor in good health, serving as a control. The sample taken for sequencing was sorted CD4+, CD8+, or CD8+CD57+ T cells (not recorded which) from PBMCs. V and J are TRBV10-2 and TRBJ2-5; D gene ambiguous. CDR3 sequence (DNA): TGCGCCAGCAGTGAGGACTGGCCCCGGACCCAGTACTTC. Its protein product is CASSEDWPRTQYF.